These 23 T cell receptor beta chains originate from one sample sequenced in a study of blood T cell repertoires in COVID-19. The table came from immunoSEQ multiplex PCR; TCRdb's copy has only in-frame clones and leaves some out. The sample has roughly 230,000 clones, about 88% seen once. Sequenced: peripheral blood. The receptors were gathered from a woman between 40 and 55 years old who had recovered from COVID-19.

This chain links TRBV10-3 with TRBJ2-2; D is unresolved. The V gene's germline CDR1 is ENHRY and CDR2 SYGVKD. CDR3 length: 13 amino acids. The V end lost 3 bases, the J end lost 7 bases, and 9 bases lay between the germline ends. The CDR3 loop is CAISDRVVGELFF. The CDR3 DNA reads TGTGCCATCAGTGACCGGGTTGTCGGGGAGCTGTTTTTT.

A few counts support this clone. The J gene is TRBJ2-1, the V gene TRBV6-6, with 9 nucleotides matching TRBD2. The length of the CDR3 is 14 residues. Germline V gene sequence: CDR1 MNHNY, CDR2 SVGAGI (reference sequence). J gave up 4 bases and V 6 bases, and 4 bases lay outside the gene matches. CDR3: CASSLAGIYNEQFF. CDR3 nucleotide sequence: TGTGCCAGCAGCCTAGCGGGAATATACAATGAGCAGTTCTTC.

The chain recombines TRBV27 with TRBJ1-2; 8 bases fit TRBD1. Losses at the gene ends were 6 bases for V and 4 bases for J; bases not matched to a gene: 7. This CDR3 has 14 amino acids. The germline CDR1 and CDR2 sequences are MNHEY and SMNVEV (reference sequence). The DNA of the CDR3 is TGTGCCAGCAGGGGGGTACAGGGGGGCTATGGCTACACCTTC. This codes for CASRGVQGGYGYTF.

CDR3 coding DNA: TGTGCCAGCAGCGCAGGGGTCGGGGAGCTGTTTTTT. This sequence encodes CASSAGVGELFF. This chain uses TRBV9 with TRBJ2-2, with D possibly being TRBD1 (6 bases). The V and J ends lost 3 bases and 7 bases respectively, with 7 bases between them. CDR3 size: 12 residues. Per germline, CDR1 SGDLS and CDR2 YYNGEE.

The chain joins TRBV30 to TRBJ1-6, with TRBD1 matching over 9 bases. After removal of 3 bases from V and 7 bases from J, the junction contained 7 bases not matched to a gene. Per germline, CDR1 GTSNPN and CDR2 SVGIG (reference sequence). This CDR3 spans 15 amino acids. This CDR3 reads CAWRSTGTGNSPLHF. The CDR3 DNA sequence: TGTGCCTGGAGAAGTACCGGGACAGGGAATTCACCCCTCCACTTT.

This chain uses TRBV5-4 with TRBJ1-1, with a weak D call TRBD1 (5 bases). Trimming shortened V by 0 bases and J by 3 bases, and 12 bases separated the two germline ends. From germline, CDR1 is SGHNT and CDR2 YYREEE (reference sequence). The CDR3 covers 15 residues. Here the CDR3 reads CASSLAGLVDTEAFF. CDR3 nucleotides: TGTGCCAGCAGCTTGGCAGGGTTGGTTGACACTGAAGCTTTCTTT. Full variable domain (remainder filled in from reference TRBV5-4 and TRBJ1-1): ETGVTQSPTHLIKTRGQQVTLRCSSQSGHNTVSWYQQALGQGPQFIFQYYREEENGRGNFPPRFSGLQFPNYSSELNVNALELDDSALYLCASSLAGLVDTEAFFGQGTRLTVV.

The table lists this clone with a few counts. The V gene is TRBV5-1, the J gene TRBJ2-7, with 9 bases that match TRBD1. The CDR3 runs 15 residues. Germline V gene lookup returns CDR1 SGHRS and CDR2 YFSETQ. V dropped 3 bases and J dropped 0; count of bases not matched to a gene: 4. Written as DNA, the CDR3 is TGCGCCAGCAGCTCCGGGACAGGGCCCTCCTACGAGCAGTACTTC. It codes for CASSSGTGPSYEQYF.

Turning to this clone: The same CDR3 is also encoded by other DNA sequences in this sample. The chain has TRBV12-3 or TRBV12-4 and TRBJ2-3; D remains unclear. Trimming removed 3 bases at V and 3 bases at J, with 7 bases between. This CDR3 has 13 amino acids. The CDR3 sequence: CASSLVSTDTQYF. CDR3 DNA sequence: TGTGCCAGCAGTTTGGTTAGTACAGATACGCAGTATTTT.

The chain links TRBV19 to TRBJ1-1, with D hard to call. Germline V gives CDR1 LNHDA, CDR2 SQIVND (reference sequence). The CDR3 covers 14 residues. Trimming cost V 0 bases and J 1 base, with 6 bases left between them. DNA of the CDR3: TGTGCCAGTAGTATAGACACAGCGAACACTGAAGCTTTCTTT. Translating gives CASSIDTANTEAFF.

The chain has TRBV5-4 and TRBJ2-2, with TRBD2 matching over 8 bases. Germline CDR1 reads SGHNT; CDR2 reads YYREEE (reference sequence). V lost 4 bases to trimming and J lost 15 bases; unmatched junction nucleotides: 11. There are 13 residues in the CDR3. CDR3 coding DNA: TGTGCCAGCAGCCAACGGGAGGGGGAATGGATGTTTTTT. Translated: CASSQREGEWMFF. Full variable domain (missing parts from reference TRBV5-4 and TRBJ2-2): ETGVTQSPTHLIKTRGQQVTLRCSSQSGHNTVSWYQQALGQGPQFIFQYYREEENGRGNFPPRFSGLQFPNYSSELNVNALELDDSALYLCASSQREGEWMFFGEGSRLTVL.

V and J are TRBV10-2 and TRBJ2-7; D unclear. V was pared by 3 bases and J by 9 bases, with 9 bases between. Germline CDR1 reads WSHSY; CDR2 reads SAAADI. CDR3 length: 11 amino acids. DNA of the CDR3: TGCGCCAGCAGTGATTTGACAACGCAGTACTTC. Its protein product is CASSDLTTQYF.

V and J are TRBV2 and TRBJ2-3; 10 bases agree with TRBD1. V was clipped by 6 bases and J by 4 bases; unmatched bases: 1. The CDR3 consists of 13 residues. Germline V gene data show CDR1 as SNHLY and CDR2 as FYNNEI. The CDR3, as DNA: TGTGCCAGCAGGGACAGGGGGGCAGATACGCAGTATTTT. Translated, it gives CASRDRGADTQYF.

This clone has just one count. V gene TRBV30 combines with J gene TRBJ1-5, with D possibly TRBD1 on 5 matching bases. The CDR3 sequence is 16 residues long. Trimming took 3 bases from V and 3 from J, leaving 18 bases between them. The germline V gene has CDR1 GTSNPN and CDR2 SVGIG (reference sequence). This chain's CDR3 is CAWRDPGLLFNQPQHF. Here the CDR3 DNA reads TGTGCCTGGAGAGATCCGGGACTTCTGTTCAATCAGCCCCAGCATTTT.

The chain links TRBV3-1 (or the pseudogene TRBV3-2) to TRBJ2-7, with D perhaps TRBD1 (6 bases). The CDR3 loop spans 14 amino acids. Per the germline V gene, CDR1 is LGHDT and CDR2 is YNNKEL (reference sequence). Trimming removed 2 bases at V and 5 bases at J, with 13 bases between. CDR3 residues: CASSQRTAGNEQYF. CDR3 nucleotides: TGTGCCAGCAGCCAAAGGACAGCCGGTAACGAGCAGTACTTC.

The chain is built from TRBV13 and TRBJ1-2; D is perhaps TRBD1 (6 bases). Germline V gene lookup returns CDR1 PRHDT and CDR2 FYEKMQ (reference sequence). V was pared by 8 bases and J by 7 bases, with 29 bases between. The CDR3 consists of 17 residues. Written as DNA, the CDR3 is TGTGCCAGCTTTCAACAGGGCCGGCTAGAGGGATTAAGTGGCTACACCTTC. It encodes CASFQQGRLEGLSGYTF.

CDR3 region: CASSLGQGGGYTF. CDR3 bases: TGTGCCAGCAGTTTAGGGCAGGGGGGCGGCTACACCTTC. The chain carries TRBV28 and TRBJ1-2; 7 nucleotides align to TRBD1. The ends lost 2 bases at V and 8 bases at J; junction bases unmatched: 5. There are 13 residues in the CDR3. CDR1 and CDR2 from the germline V gene are MDHEN and SYDVKM.

This chain joins TRBV27 and TRBJ2-5; D is possibly TRBD2 (5 bases). The germline V gene encodes CDR1 MNHEY and CDR2 SMNVEV (reference sequence). The CDR3 contains 16 residues. V was trimmed by 3 bases and J by 1 base, leaving 15 bases between them. This chain's CDR3 is CASSFLSTEGQETQYF. The CDR3 DNA follows: TGTGCCAGCAGTTTTCTCTCGACCGAGGGCCAAGAGACCCAGTACTTC.

V is TRBV2 and J is TRBJ1-5; 9 bases align to TRBD1. There are 18 residues in the CDR3. Unmatched junction bases numbered 12, after V lost 6 bases and J lost 0 bases. In germline, CDR1 is SNHLY, CDR2 FYNNEI. The CDR3 is CASSPGTGTVTSNQPQHF. The CDR3 DNA reads as TGTGCCAGCAGCCCCGGGACAGGGACCGTGACTAGCAATCAGCCCCAGCATTTT.

The rearrangement uses TRBV18 and TRBJ2-2, with 9 bases identical to TRBD1. The CDR3 totals 14 residues. The V segment lost 9 bases and the J segment 4 bases; nucleotides outside the gene matches: 6. The germline V gene encodes CDR1 KGHSH and CDR2 LQKENI. This CDR3 reads CASYRDRVTGELFF. Here the CDR3 DNA reads TGTGCCAGTTACCGGGACAGGGTCACCGGGGAGCTGTTTTTT.

The V and J genes are TRBV18 and TRBJ1-4; D is uncertain. V was clipped by 0 bases and J by 5 bases, with 10 bases between them. The germline CDR1 and CDR2 sequences are KGHSH and LQKENI. This CDR3 has 15 residues. CDR3 in DNA: TGTGCCAGCTCACCACCGGCCGGGGTCAATGAAAAACTGTTTTTT. Translated, it gives CASSPPAGVNEKLFF.

This chain uses TRBV4-2 with TRBJ1-1; D unresolved. V lost 1 base and J lost 0, with 9 bases in between. Germline V gene sequence: CDR1 LGHNA, CDR2 YNFKEQ. This CDR3 spans 15 amino acids. Here the CDR3 reads CASSQVSSMNTEAFF. The CDR3 DNA follows: TGTGCCAGCAGCCAAGTTAGCAGCATGAACACTGAAGCTTTCTTT.

This sequence joins TRBV10-3 and TRBJ2-2; possibly TRBD1 for D (6 bases). The germline V and J ends were trimmed by 0 bases and 6 bases, with 8 bases remaining between them. The CDR3 has 14 amino acids. Germline CDR1 ENHRY, CDR2 SYGVKD. In nucleotides, the CDR3 is TGTGCCATCAGTGAGTCGGGGGCAGCCGGGGAGCTGTTTTTT. Amino acids: CAISESGAAGELFF.

The CDR3 bases are TGTGCCAGCAGCTTAGGGACTAGCGGCGGGGAGCTGTTTTTT. This codes for CASSLGTSGGELFF. V and J are TRBV2 and TRBJ2-2; 11 positions agree with TRBD2. This CDR3 comprises 14 residues. Germline V gene lookup returns CDR1 SNHLY and CDR2 FYNNEI. J was trimmed by 7 bases and V by 6 bases; bases with no gene match: 4.